This T cell receptor (beta chain) appears in the sequencing data of a study of early T cells in non-severe SARS-CoV-2 infection. As for the study in general: The sequenced material was bulk RNA from unsorted whole blood, and its chains were unpaired.

General study results and limits: The matching step, a VDJdb search, favored anti-spike CD8 responses and missed private and CD4 specificities.

The CDR3 extends over 17 amino acids. Per the germline V gene, CDR1 is MNHNS and CDR2 is SASEGT. V trimming: 6 bases; J trimming: 2 bases; junction bases outside the gene matches: 12. Unique molecular identifiers were added to individual cDNA molecules. TCRdb processed the 5' RACE reads anew with MiXCR; each CDR3 protein has one entry. Of tens of thousands of distinct CDR3 sequences in the sample, around 9.3% are singletons; the top ten hold 17%. This clonotype was seen ten or more times. What it binds is unknown. This chain joins TRBV6-1 and TRBJ2-4, with 8 bases lining up with TRBD2. The sequence came from an adult who was a healthcare worker with PCR-confirmed SARS-CoV-2 infection or an uninfected control (not recorded which). Sequences were obtained from whole blood. The CDR3 is CASRRGGTSGTKNIQYF. The DNA for the CDR3 is TGTGCCAGCAGGAGGGGAGGGACTAGTGGGACCAAAAACATTCAGTACTTC.